Only a few counts were recorded for the clone carrying this T cell receptor beta chain. This entry belongs to a study of PD-L1 blockade in urothelial cancer. TCRdb's copy holds only in-frame clones and misses some; the assay was immunoSEQ multiplex PCR. This table holds roughly 2,500 clones, around a third found once. The CDR3 totals 14 residues. V was pared by 2 bases and J by 2 bases, with 10 bases between. The germline CDR1 and CDR2 sequences are MNHGY and SAAAGT. V is TRBV6-8 and J is TRBJ2-7; D call uncertain. This TCR derives from a man between 65 and 80 years old with urothelial cancer. The starting material was tumor tissue, obtained before atezolizumab (anti-PD-L1) treatment. CDR3 in amino acids: CASSYNPPPYEQYF. In nucleotides, the CDR3 is TGTGCCAGCAGTTACAATCCTCCCCCCTACGAGCAGTACTTC.